Listed below are T cell receptor beta chains from one sample, sequenced in a study of blood T cell repertoires in COVID-19. Using immunoSEQ multiplex PCR, the repertoire was profiled, and TCRdb retains in-frame clones only, with some absent. There are about 220,000 clones in the sample; approximately 81% occur only once, and around 3.3% lies in the top ten. Sample: peripheral blood. The receptors come from a woman aged 80 or older with acute or convalescent COVID-19. CDR3s include the opening cysteine and the closing phenylalanine or tryptophan. Each record gives: V gene, clone size, D gene, J gene, CDR3 DNA, CDR3 protein. A D gene is named only where the DNA matches it firmly. Expanded clones are given a class, and other clones once, few, many or no size at all.

TRBV7-3	-	TRBD2	TRBJ2-1	TGTGCCAGCAGCTTACAGCCGGGGGGGATCGATGAGCAGTTCTTC	CASSLQPGGIDEQFF
TRBV7-2	once	-	TRBJ1-6	TGTGCCAGCAGCTTGGCGGGGAGATCACCCCTCCACTTT	CASSLAGRSPLHF
TRBV4-1	-	TRBD1	TRBJ1-2	TGCGCCAGCAGCCAGGAAGTGACAGGGGTACCGTATGGCTACACCTTC	CASSQEVTGVPYGYTF
TRBV30	-	-	TRBJ1-6	TGTGCCTGGACTGGGAACGGGGATTCACCCCTCCACTTT	CAWTGNGDSPLHF
TRBV7-2	-	TRBD2	TRBJ2-3	TGTGCCAGCAGCTTAAGACTACTAGCGGGTGCAGATACGCAGTATTTT	CASSLRLLAGADTQYF
TRBV11-3	-	TRBD1	TRBJ1-2	TGTGCCAGCAGCTGGGGACAGGGGTACGGCTACACCTTC	CASSWGQGYGYTF
TRBV19	-	-	TRBJ1-4	TGTGCCAGTACCCAACAGGGACGGGCTTTCAATGAAAAACTGTTTTTT	CASTQQGRAFNEKLFF
TRBV21-1	once	-	TRBJ1-5	TGTGCCAGCAGCAAAAAGGGGGGGGGTTACGGCAATCAGCCCCAGCATTTT	CASSKKGGGYGNQPQHF
TRBV18	-	-	TRBJ1-4	TGTGCCAGCTCACTCGGCGGGGATAGTGGTGAAAAACTGTTTTTT	CASSLGGDSGEKLFF
TRBV5-4	-	-	TRBJ2-7	TGTGCCAGCAGCTTTGCGGGAATCGCCTACGAGCAGTACTTC	CASSFAGIAYEQYF
TRBV4-1	once	TRBD1	TRBJ1-1	TGCGCCAGCAGCCCAGACAGGGGAAACACTGAAGCTTTCTTT	CASSPDRGNTEAFF
TRBV5-1	-	-	TRBJ1-4	TGCGCCAGCAGCTTGACTTCAAGAGGAGATGAAAAACTGTTTTTT	CASSLTSRGDEKLFF